This TCR beta chain was found in a study of T cell responses to AZD1222 COVID-19 vaccine (dated by TCRdb to the early 2020s). Context from the whole study: AZD1222 recipients whose second dose came at about 4 weeks and those whose second dose came at about 12 weeks were combined into one group, since spike-specific TCR depth and breadth did not differ between the two schedules. A total of 233 trial participants underwent TCR sequencing, of whom 207 received two doses of AZD1222 and around 26 received two doses of the MenACWY control vaccine. Trial participants were enrolled by age into 18-55, 56-69 and 70-plus year subgroups, with roughly 160, 29 and 62 TCR-sequenced participants respectively.

There are a few counts of this clone. Its antigen has not been determined. No much larger clone exists at a distance of one base, and base qualities are not known. The CDR3 regions of human TCRbeta chains were analyzed by immunosequencing. The authors' analysis ran thus. Repertoire TCRs were matched against a reference library of SARS-CoV-2-specific TCRs generated with the MIRA antigen-specificity platform. Breadth was defined as the fraction of unique TCRs that were SARS-CoV-2-associated, and depth was defined as the fraction of total T cells that were SARS-CoV-2-associated. Using the MIRA data, each spike-specific TCR was assigned both to the spike region to which the TCR was reactive and to a CD4 or CD8 class. Log10-transformed breadth and depth values were compared by one-way ANOVA with Sidak's multiple comparisons tests. This immuneACCESS table, as held by TCRdb, lists in-frame sequences with V and J called but not all clones. Of the missing ones, under half trace to an unresolved V gene in checked studies; the others have no known cause. That table supplies the V and J calls and clone size; D and trimming were determined from the DNA. In this sample the table shows about 50,000 clones, over 75% of which occur a single time. Roughly 16% of the sample rests with the top ten.

Spanning cysteine to phenylalanine, the CDR3 consists of 15 amino acids. Only the CDR3 portion is preserved as DNA: 45 bases, with reading frame beginning at the first base. CDR1 and CDR2 are drawn from the germline V gene: MNHEY, SVGAGI. V is clipped by 2 bases and J by 7 bases, and the sequence between their germline boundaries is 14 bases long. The sample's time point label, in plain terms: baseline before first vaccination. The vaccinee samples were drawn from two UK trials, COV001 and COV002, one of which was a single-blind randomized controlled phase 2/3 trial testing AZD1222 (ChAdOx1 nCoV-19) in healthy adults. Trial participant PBMC samples were collected at day 0 and day 28 after the second dose for TCRbeta chain sequencing. On the study overall, not on this receptor specifically: Only a handful of AZD1222 recipients were SARS-CoV-2 seropositive at baseline, limiting conclusions about previously exposed vaccinees. The 56-69-year group was small, and its depth increase did not reach significance, likely because of low power. No day 14 peak-response samples were available, so repertoires were characterized only after the peak T cell response. Participants were mostly white British and included more females than males, and it was suggested by the authors that clonal diversity may have been underestimated. Spike-specific TCR breadth and depth rose significantly after two AZD1222 doses compared with day 0 and with MenACWY recipients. Epitopes outside the regions mutated in the B.1.351 and B.1.1.7 variants were reportedly recognized by nearly half of the unique spike-specific TCRs. The whole spike protein was spanned by vaccine-associated CD4 TCRs, and dominant responses were seen in regions 160-218 and 743-854.

This chain joins TRBV6-5 to TRBJ1-4; no D segment can be confidently identified. Source: peripheral blood, taken on day 0 of AZD1222 vaccination. This TCR derives from an adult in good health. The CDR3: CASSYGGKGGEKLFF. The nucleotide sequence reads TGTGCCAGCAGTTACGGTGGTAAGGGAGGTGAAAAACTGTTTTTT.